The present TCR beta chain was sequenced within a study of blood T cell repertoires in COVID-19. With V trimmed by 4 bases and J by 4 bases, 11 bases remained unmatched. Germline-derived CDR1 and CDR2 are MNHEY and SMNVEV (reference sequence). There are 16 residues in the CDR3. Under the authors' procedure: Amplification of reference gene primers provided the estimated nucleated cell counts. Only in-frame clones appear in the TCRdb table, and some are missing; sequencing was by immunoSEQ multiplex PCR. V, J and clone size were drawn from that table, and D and trimming were deduced from the DNA. The sample consists of 450,000 to 500,000 clones, approximately 83% of them appearing once.

The rearrangement joins TRBV27 to TRBJ1-2; the match to TRBD1 covers 8 bases. This receptor was identified in a human donor in a cohort sampled during active COVID-19. Sequenced material: peripheral blood. CDR3 in DNA: TGTGCCAGCAGTTCGGCACAGGGGGGGCCTAGCTATGGCTACACCTTC. It encodes CASSSAQGGPSYGYTF.